This section outlines one TCR beta chain sequence together with its context. Per germline, CDR1 LNHDA and CDR2 SQIVND (reference sequence). Trimming cost V 6 bases and J 1 base; bases outside gene matches: 2. The CDR3 is 14 amino acids. This entry belongs to a study of cytomegalovirus exposure and HLA in healthy donors. The PCR contained 60 Vbeta and 13 Jbeta primers. Method: immunoSEQ multiplex PCR; TCRdb's copy keeps in-frame clones and lacks some. This table has some 100,000 clones, 70% to 85% appearing once. The clonotype originates from a woman aged 18-30 years in good health and CMV-seronegative. The sequenced sample consisted of PBMCs. The V gene is TRBV19, the J gene TRBJ2-7; 11 nucleotides line up with TRBD2. CDR3 coding DNA: TGTGCCAGTAGAACTAGCGGGAGTTCCTACGAGCAGTACTTC. This gives the protein CASRTSGSSYEQYF.